What follows are 20 T cell receptor beta chains derived from one specimen sequenced in a study of blood T cells in healthy people across ages. The second PCR ran about 6 to 11 cycles with a sample-barcoded 5' primer and J-beta primers. TCRdb re-derived calls from the 5' RACE reads in MiXCR, one entry per CDR3 protein. Among more than 1,400,000 distinct CDR3 sequences listed, approximately 42% were seen once. Sequencing was done on a sample of blood. The receptors were gathered from a woman aged 18-29 years in good health.

Only one count was recorded for this clonotype. The V gene is TRBV9, the J gene TRBJ1-1; D uncertain. Between the trimmed V and J ends, which lost 7 bases and 1 base, there was a span of 17 bases. Germline V gene sequence: CDR1 SGDLS, CDR2 YYNGEE. CDR3 length: 15 residues. The CDR3 DNA reads TGTGCCAGCTCCATTATGGGGAAATCGAACACTGAAGCTTTCTTT. The encoded protein is CASSIMGKSNTEAFF.

This rearrangement joins TRBV10-3 to TRBJ2-3; the D gene is possibly TRBD2 (6 bases). The CDR3 consists of 16 residues. Germline assignment: CDR1 ENHRY and CDR2 SYGVKD. V was shortened by 2 bases and J by 4 bases, with 16 bases between the two germline ends. CDR3 DNA sequence: TGTGCCATCAGTGAGCCGGGACTGATGGGGGCAGATACGCAGTATTTT. Amino acid sequence: CAISEPGLMGADTQYF.

The chain joins TRBV6-5 to TRBJ1-1; the D gene is possibly TRBD1 (5 bases). V lost 0 bases, J lost 0 bases, and 14 bases lay in between. The CDR3 consists of 17 residues. Germline V lookup: CDR1 MNHEY, CDR2 SVGAGI. The CDR3 sequence is CASSYSVPIGVNTEAFF. The CDR3 DNA reads as TGTGCCAGCAGTTACTCGGTTCCCATAGGGGTGAACACTGAAGCTTTCTTT.

The rearrangement links TRBV30 to TRBJ2-2; D ambiguous. The CDR3 has 12 amino acids. V was trimmed by 3 bases and J by 4 bases, leaving 6 bases between them. CDR1 GTSNPN and CDR2 SVGIG come from the germline V gene (reference sequence). The CDR3 here is CAWSDLTGELFF. In DNA, the CDR3 is TGTGCCTGGAGCGACCTCACCGGGGAGCTGTTTTTT.

CDR3 sequence: CASSLGLAGEVTDTQYF. The DNA of the CDR3 is TGTGCCAGCAGTTTAGGGCTAGCGGGGGAGGTCACAGATACGCAGTATTTT. The chain is built from TRBV27 and TRBJ2-3; 10 bases fit TRBD2. This CDR3 contains 17 residues. Germline CDR1 is MNHEY and CDR2 is SMNVEV (reference sequence). J was trimmed by 2 bases and V by 2 bases; bases with no gene match: 7.

CDR3 sequence (DNA): TGTGCCAGCAGTCCCGGGTCTAACAGGGGAGGGGGCTACACCTTC. This gives the protein CASSPGSNRGGGYTF. This rearrangement joins TRBV28 to TRBJ1-2; TRBD1 matches 7 bases. The CDR3 is 15 amino acids. V shed 5 bases and J 8 bases; nucleotides not matched to a gene: 14. The germline CDR1 and CDR2 sequences are MDHEN and SYDVKM.

The table lists this clonotype with a few counts. The V gene is TRBV7-9, the J gene TRBJ2-5, with D unclear. The CDR3 consists of 17 residues. CDR1 and CDR2 (germline): SEHNR, FQNEAQ (reference sequence). The ends were cut back, 4 bases at V and 1 base at J, with 19 bases in the middle. The CDR3 here is CASSSPPSTPTQETQYF. CDR3 sequence (DNA): TGTGCCAGCAGCTCGCCCCCTTCAACACCCACCCAAGAGACCCAGTACTTC.

The chain recombines TRBV7-8 with TRBJ2-1; the D gene is possibly TRBD2 (5 bases). The CDR3 sequence is 15 residues long. The V and J ends lost 1 base and 7 bases respectively, with 14 bases between them. Germline V gives CDR1 SGHVS, CDR2 FQNEAQ. CDR3 loop: CASSLGAEVGNEQFF. The CDR3 DNA is TGTGCCAGCAGCTTAGGAGCGGAGGTCGGAAATGAGCAGTTCTTC. Filled out from reference TRBV7-8 and TRBJ2-1, the complete variable domain reads GAGVSQSPRYKVAKRGQDVALRCDPISGHVSLFWYQQALGQGPEFLTYFQNEAQLDKSGLPSDRFFAERPEGSVSTLKIQRTQQEDSAVYLCASSLGAEVGNEQFFGPGTRLTVL.

The chain employs TRBV20-1 and TRBJ1-5; 8 bases are a match to TRBD1. Per germline, CDR1 DFQATT and CDR2 SNEGSKA (reference sequence). The trim removed 5 bases at V and 2 bases at J, leaving 5 bases unmatched. The CDR3 length is 14 residues. CDR3: CSAYNRGGNQPQHF. CDR3 sequence (DNA): TGCAGTGCTTATAACAGGGGGGGCAATCAGCCCCAGCATTTT.

This clonotype was found a few times. This chain joins TRBV4-1 and TRBJ1-2; D perhaps matches TRBD1 (6 bases). The CDR3 covers 19 residues. Germline V gene lookup returns CDR1 MGHRA and CDR2 YSYEKL. The V end lost 2 bases, the J end lost 3 bases, and 25 bases lay between the germline ends. This CDR3 reads CASSQPTRVGAGVHYGYTF. Written as DNA, the CDR3 is TGCGCCAGCAGCCAACCTACAAGGGTGGGGGCGGGGGTTCACTATGGCTACACCTTC.

The gene calls are TRBV4-1 and TRBJ2-7, with D possibly being TRBD2 (5 bases). The CDR3 covers 15 residues. V was shortened by 1 base and J by 3 bases, with 13 bases between the two germline ends. Germline V CDR1 and CDR2: MGHRA, YSYEKL. As DNA, the CDR3 is TGCGCCAGCAGCCAAGTTCCCAGCGGAGACTACGAGCAGTACTTC. This gives the protein CASSQVPSGDYEQYF.

This clonotype was found a few times. The rearrangement joins TRBV20-1 to TRBJ2-7; no clear D gene. V was trimmed by 3 bases and J by 5 bases, leaving 8 bases between them. Germline V gene data show CDR1 as DFQATT and CDR2 as SNEGSKA (reference sequence). The CDR3 totals 11 residues. For the CDR3, the DNA is TGCAGTGCTAGCCAAGTGGACGAGCAGTACTTC. Protein sequence: CSASQVDEQYF.

The chain employs TRBV29-1 and TRBJ2-1; D uncertain. Germline CDR1 SQVTM, CDR2 ANQGSEA. Trimming removed 3 bases at V and 4 bases at J, with 10 bases between. The CDR3 length is 13 residues. CDR3 sequence reads: CSVEERRYNEQFF. CDR3 in DNA: TGCAGCGTTGAGGAGCGCAGATACAATGAGCAGTTCTTC.

This clonotype was recorded a few times. The chain recombines TRBV9 with TRBJ2-3, with a possible D match to TRBD2 (5 bases). This CDR3 contains 14 residues. Germline CDR1 SGDLS, CDR2 YYNGEE. Trimming cost V 4 bases and J 6 bases, with 15 bases left between them. The CDR3, as DNA: TGTGCCAGCAGCCCACCTTCTAGCCCTGATACGCAGTATTTT. This translates into CASSPPSSPDTQYF.

This clonotype has a count of ten or more. The chain couples TRBV6-5 to TRBJ2-7; no firm D call. CDR3 size: 13 residues. The V end lost 0 bases, the J end lost 2 bases, and 5 bases lay between the germline ends. In germline, CDR1 is MNHEY, CDR2 SVGAGI. The CDR3 protein is CASSYSSAYEQYF. The CDR3 DNA is TGTGCCAGCAGTTACTCGAGTGCCTACGAGCAGTACTTC.

This clonotype has a count of ten or more. The rearrangement uses TRBV4-1 and TRBJ2-7, with 9 bases lining up with TRBD2. The CDR3 is made up of 13 amino acids. CDR1 is MGHRA, CDR2 YSYEKL, per germline. The V segment lost 1 base and the J segment 8 bases; nucleotides outside the gene matches: 3. This CDR3 reads CASSQGTSAKQYF. In DNA form, the CDR3 reads TGCGCCAGCAGCCAAGGGACTAGCGCTAAGCAGTACTTC.

The chain links TRBV7-2 to TRBJ2-1, with 8 bases lining up with TRBD2. CDR1 and CDR2 from the germline V gene are SGHTA and FQGNSA. The CDR3 is 15 amino acids. V lost 5 bases, J lost 7 bases, and 10 bases stayed unmatched. The CDR3 protein is CASSLIAGPWNEQFF. DNA of the CDR3: TGTGCCAGCAGCCTAATAGCGGGGCCCTGGAATGAGCAGTTCTTC.

This CDR3 is CASSIVQGAYEQYF. The CDR3 DNA is TGTGCCAGTAGTATCGTCCAGGGGGCCTACGAGCAGTACTTC. The rearrangement links TRBV19 to TRBJ2-7; the match to TRBD1 covers 7 bases. CDR1 and CDR2 from the germline V gene are LNHDA and SQIVND (reference sequence). V shed 3 bases, J shed 2 bases, and the junction held 4 bases outside the gene matches. The length of the CDR3 is 14 residues.

Notes on this clonotype: One end of the junction fails to match germline, which may point to a read error. The rearrangement links TRBV11-2 to TRBJ2-7; D is possibly TRBD1 or TRBD2 (5 bases each). The CDR3 has 13 residues. Per the germline V gene, CDR1 is SGHAT and CDR2 is FQNNGV. CDR3 residues: CAISQGGGYEQYF. The CDR3 DNA sequence: TGTGCCATCAGCCAGGGTGGGGGATACGAGCAGTACTTC. The full variable domain, with the rest looked up from reference TRBV11-2 and TRBJ2-7, is EAGVAQSPRYKIIEKRQSVAFWCNPISGHATLYWYQQILGQGPKLLIQFQNNGVVDDSQLPKDRFSAERLKGVDSTLKIQPAKLEDSAVYLCAISQGGGYEQYFGPGTRLTVT.

This chain uses TRBV20-1 with TRBJ2-7; TRBD2 matches 10 bases. Germline values: CDR1 DFQATT, CDR2 SNEGSKA (reference sequence). J gave up 5 bases and V 1 base, and 5 bases lay outside the gene matches. This CDR3 has 14 residues. CDR3 nucleotides: TGCAGTGCTAGAGGGGCGCTAGCGGGAGACGAGCAGTACTTC. It codes for CSARGALAGDEQYF.